These T cell receptor beta chains were read from a single sample in a study of cytotoxic CD8 clonotypes in ibrutinib-treated CLL. The assay was immunoSEQ multiplex PCR, and TCRdb's table has in-frame clones only and misses some. Here the sample spans around 30,000 clones, approximately 62% being singletons. The source material was PBMCs, sampled before ibrutinib treatment. The source is a human donor with chronic lymphocytic leukemia. The CDR3 runs from the conserved cysteine through the conserved F or W. Fields, in order: CDR3 protein, CDR3 DNA, clone size, D gene, J gene, V gene. The D gene is left open where the match is weak. Some rows mark clone size as missing; the rest say once, few, many or name a class of expanded clone.

CASSLARATDTQYF TGTGCCAGCAGCTTAGCAAGGGCCACAGATACGCAGTATTTT few . TRBJ2-3 TRBV7-6
CASSQVGGLEQYF TGCGCCAGCAGCCAAGTTGGAGGGCTAGAGCAGTACTTC few . TRBJ2-7 TRBV4-1
CASAGEYTDTQYF TGTGCCAGTGCGGGAGAGTATACAGATACGCAGTATTTT . TRBD2 TRBJ2-3 TRBV19
CASSVNEGINTGELFF TGTGCCAGCAGCGTAAATGAGGGGATAAACACCGGGGAGCTGTTTTTT . . TRBJ2-2 TRBV9
CASSPPVLERNTEAFF TGTGCCAGCTCACCCCCCGTCCTCGAGAGGAACACTGAAGCTTTCTTT few . TRBJ1-1 TRBV18
CASSLRIGGGKFYEQYF TGTGCCAGCAGCTTAAGGATAGGCGGGGGGAAGTTCTACGAGCAGTACTTC . TRBD2 TRBJ2-7 TRBV7-2
CASSYERDQPQHF TGTGCCAGCAGTTACGAGAGAGATCAGCCCCAGCATTTT . . TRBJ1-5 TRBV6-5
CATSKDSLDPEAFF TGTGCCACCAGCAAAGACAGTTTAGACCCTGAAGCTTTCTTT large . TRBJ1-1 TRBV15
CAISESRGGRYEQYF TGTGCCATCAGTGAGTCGAGAGGGGGCCGCTACGAGCAGTACTTC . TRBD1 TRBJ2-7 TRBV10-3
CASSRRGPEDEQFF TGTGCCAGCAGTCGTAGGGGGCCTGAGGACGAGCAGTTCTTC . TRBD1 TRBJ2-1 TRBV6-5
CASSLEGVTGELFF TGTGCCAGCAGCTTGGAAGGGGTTACCGGGGAGCTGTTTTTT few . TRBJ2-2 TRBV5-4
CASSPHRGSGGVEETQYF TGCGCCAGCAGCCCGCACCGTGGGAGCGGGGGCGTTGAGGAGACCCAGTACTTC . TRBD2 TRBJ2-5 TRBV4-1
CASTQGAMSGYEQFF TGTGCCAGCACCCAGGGGGCTATGTCGGGCTATGAGCAGTTCTTC . TRBD1 TRBJ2-1 TRBV25-1
CASSPRETRITEAFF TGTGCCAGCAGCCCCAGAGAGACCAGGATCACTGAAGCTTTCTTT . . TRBJ1-1 TRBV9
CASSSDLCPGADTQYF TGTGCCAGCAGCAGCGACTTGTGTCCTGGGGCGGATACGCAGTATTTT few . TRBJ2-3 TRBV21-1
CASTLDGGNTGELFF TGTGCCAGCACCTTAGATGGGGGGAACACCGGGGAGCTGTTTTTT once . TRBJ2-2 TRBV7-2
CASSAGGKGTSPSDTQYF TGTGCCAGCAGCGCTGGGGGTAAAGGGACTAGCCCATCAGATACGCAGTATTTT . TRBD2 TRBJ2-3 TRBV7-9
CSVRTSKNIQYF TGCAGCGTGAGGACTTCCAAAAACATTCAGTACTTC medium-sized . TRBJ2-4 TRBV29-1
CASSLVLKGTGLFDAIEQYF TGCGCCAGCAGCTTGGTACTTAAGGGGACAGGCCTGTTTGACGCCATCGAGCAGTACTTC . TRBD1 TRBJ2-7 TRBV5-1
CASSLVWGPPILVNTEAFF TGTGCCAGCAGCTTAGTGTGGGGCCCCCCCATATTGGTGAACACTGAAGCTTTCTTT . . TRBJ1-1 TRBV11-2
CASSSRRPSGGDNEQFF TGTGCCAGCAGCTCCCGGCGCCCTAGCGGGGGGGACAATGAGCAGTTCTTC . TRBD2 TRBJ2-1 TRBV7-9
CSAGQPNTEAFF TGCAGCGCGGGACAGCCGAACACTGAAGCTTTCTTT . TRBD1 TRBJ1-1 TRBV29-1
CASSLGRNGPYYEQYF TGTGCCAGCAGTTTGGGCAGAAACGGACCCTATTACGAGCAGTACTTC . . TRBJ2-7 TRBV27
CASSQDRGHYGYTF TGTGCCAGCAGCCAAGACAGGGGGCATTATGGCTACACCTTC . TRBD1 TRBJ1-2 TRBV14
CASSALSQGARNIQYF TGTGCCAGCAGTGCTCTGTCACAGGGGGCCAGGAACATTCAGTACTTC . TRBD1 TRBJ2-4 TRBV28
CASSLSGISYEQYF TGTGCCAGCAGTCTTAGCGGGATCTCCTACGAGCAGTACTTC . TRBD2 TRBJ2-7 TRBV6-5
CSTAGGGFGTDTQYF TGCAGCACCGCGGGGGGGGGTTTCGGCACAGATACGCAGTATTTT . TRBD2 TRBJ2-3 TRBV29-1
CASKDRGGLDYGYTF TGTGCCAGCAAGGACAGGGGGGGCTTAGACTATGGCTACACCTTC . TRBD1 TRBJ1-2 TRBV2
CAISADLGRVRSAANVLTF TGTGCCATCAGTGCTGACCTTGGCAGGGTGAGATCAGCGGCCAACGTCCTGACTTTC . . TRBJ2-6 TRBV10-3
CAISGGQFNQPQHF TGTGCCATCAGTGGAGGACAGTTCAATCAGCCCCAGCATTTT few . TRBJ1-5 TRBV10-3
CASSFASGRAYEQYF TGTGCCAGCAGCTTCGCCTCGGGGAGGGCCTACGAGCAGTACTTC . TRBD2 TRBJ2-7 TRBV11-2
CASSLVAGSNYEQYF TGTGCCAGCAGCTTAGTTGCGGGGTCAAACTACGAGCAGTACTTC . . TRBJ2-7 TRBV11-2
CASRILGEGEKLFF TGTGCCAGCAGAATTCTGGGAGAGGGTGAAAAACTGTTTTTT . . TRBJ1-4 TRBV11-2
CASSPPGLASSYNEQFF TGTGCCAGTAGTCCCCCAGGTCTAGCGAGCTCCTACAATGAGCAGTTCTTC few . TRBJ2-1 TRBV19
CASSPRDRGYNEQFF TGTGCCAGCTCACCGCGGGACAGGGGGTACAATGAGCAGTTCTTC . TRBD1 TRBJ2-1 TRBV18
CASSNQETTFNEKLFF TGTGCCAGTAGTAACCAAGAGACAACCTTTAATGAAAAACTGTTTTTT . . TRBJ1-4 TRBV19
CASSVHRFGRTTDTQYF TGTGCCAGCAGTGTCCATCGTTTCGGCCGCACCACAGATACGCAGTATTTT . . TRBJ2-3 TRBV6-4
CASSQVRQGYGYTF TGCGCCAGCAGCCAAGTAAGACAGGGATATGGCTACACCTTC few TRBD1 TRBJ1-2 TRBV4-1
CASSLEIGGLASDTQYF TGTGCCAGCAGCTTAGAAATCGGTGGACTAGCCTCAGATACGCAGTATTTT once TRBD2 TRBJ2-3 TRBV11-2
CASSLVGGTQETQYF TGTGCCAGCAGTTTAGTCGGCGGGACCCAAGAGACCCAGTACTTC . . TRBJ2-5 TRBV28